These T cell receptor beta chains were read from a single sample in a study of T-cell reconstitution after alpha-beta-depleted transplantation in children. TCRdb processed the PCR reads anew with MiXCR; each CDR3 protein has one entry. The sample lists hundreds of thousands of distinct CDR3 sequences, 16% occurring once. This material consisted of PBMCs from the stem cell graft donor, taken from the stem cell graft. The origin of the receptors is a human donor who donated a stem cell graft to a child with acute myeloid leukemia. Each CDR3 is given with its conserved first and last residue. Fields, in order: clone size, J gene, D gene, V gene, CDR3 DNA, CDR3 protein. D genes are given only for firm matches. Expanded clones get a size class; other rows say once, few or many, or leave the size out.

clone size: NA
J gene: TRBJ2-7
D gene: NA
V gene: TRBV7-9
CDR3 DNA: TGTGCCAGCAGCTTAGAGGGCAGAGGAGAGGCCTACGAGCAGTACTTC
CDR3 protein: CASSLEGRGEAYEQYF

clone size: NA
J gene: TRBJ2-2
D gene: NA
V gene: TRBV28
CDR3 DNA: TGTGCCAGCCGAAAACCCTTGGACACCGGGGAGCTGTTTTTT
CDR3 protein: CASRKPLDTGELFF

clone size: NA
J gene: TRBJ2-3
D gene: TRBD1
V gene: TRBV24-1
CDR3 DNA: TGTGCCACCAGTGAGTCCGGGACAGGGGCCGATACGCAGTATTTT
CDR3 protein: CATSESGTGADTQYF

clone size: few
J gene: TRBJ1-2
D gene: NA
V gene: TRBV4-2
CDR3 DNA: TGTGCCAGCAGCCAGGGCGGATGGGACGGATTCTATGCGGGCTACACCTTC
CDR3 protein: CASSQGGWDGFYAGYTF

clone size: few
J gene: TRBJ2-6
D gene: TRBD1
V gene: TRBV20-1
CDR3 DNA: TGCAGTGCTAGCGGAGCCGGGACAGGGGGCGCGGGGGCCAACGTCCTGACTTTC
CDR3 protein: CSASGAGTGGAGANVLTF

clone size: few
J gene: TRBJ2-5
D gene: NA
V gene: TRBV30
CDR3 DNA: TGTGCCTGGAGTGTTAGCCAAGAGACCCAGTACTTC
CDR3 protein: CAWSVSQETQYF

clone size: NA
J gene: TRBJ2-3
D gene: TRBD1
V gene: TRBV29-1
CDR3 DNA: TGCAGCGTTGTGGTACAGGGGGTAGATACGCAGTATTTT
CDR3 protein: CSVVVQGVDTQYF

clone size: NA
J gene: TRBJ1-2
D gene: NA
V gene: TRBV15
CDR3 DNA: TGTGCCACCAGCAGAGATGCACAGGACTTTTGGGGCTACACCTTC
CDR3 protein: CATSRDAQDFWGYTF

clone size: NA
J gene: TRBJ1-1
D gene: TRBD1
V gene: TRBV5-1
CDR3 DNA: TGCGCCAGCAGCTTGGCCCCCGGGACAGGGTTAATGAACACTGAAGCTTTCTTT
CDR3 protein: CASSLAPGTGLMNTEAFF

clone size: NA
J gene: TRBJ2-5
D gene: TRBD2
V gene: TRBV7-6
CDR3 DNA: TGTGCCAGCAGATTGCTAGCGGCCCCTGGGTGGGAGACCCAGTACTTC
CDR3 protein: CASRLLAAPGWETQYF

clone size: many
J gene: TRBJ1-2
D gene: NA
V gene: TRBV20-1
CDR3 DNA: TGCAGTGCTAGCCCGGGGGCCAACTATGGCTACACCTTC
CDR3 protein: CSASPGANYGYTF

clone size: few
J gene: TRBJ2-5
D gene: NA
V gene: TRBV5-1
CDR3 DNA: TGCGCCAGCAGCTTGGCCGGGGATTTCGGGACCCAGTACTTC
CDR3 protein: CASSLAGDFGTQYF

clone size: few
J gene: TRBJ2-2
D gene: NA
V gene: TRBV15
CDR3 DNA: TGTGCCACCAGCCCCCGCCGACTAACCACCGGGGAGCTGTTTTTT
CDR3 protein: CATSPRRLTTGELFF

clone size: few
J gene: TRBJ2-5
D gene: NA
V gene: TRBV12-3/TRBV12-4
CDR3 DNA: TGTGCCGGAGAGACCCAGTACTTC
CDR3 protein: CAGETQYF

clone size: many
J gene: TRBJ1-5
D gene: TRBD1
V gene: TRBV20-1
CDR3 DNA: TGCAGTGCCCTGGACAGGGGCCAGCCCCAGCATTTT
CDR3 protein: CSALDRGQPQHF

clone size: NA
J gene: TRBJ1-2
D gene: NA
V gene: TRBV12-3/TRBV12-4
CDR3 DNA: TGTGCCAGCAGTTTTGGGGCAGGGGATTCTAACTATGGCTACACCTTC
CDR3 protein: CASSFGAGDSNYGYTF

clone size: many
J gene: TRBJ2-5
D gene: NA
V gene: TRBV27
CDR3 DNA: TGTGCCAGCAGTTTAGAGGGAATGGAGACCCAGTACTTC
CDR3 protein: CASSLEGMETQYF

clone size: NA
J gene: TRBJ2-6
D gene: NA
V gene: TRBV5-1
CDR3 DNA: TGCGCCAGCAGCTTGGACGGAAGCTCTGGGGCCAACGTCCTGACTTTC
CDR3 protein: CASSLDGSSGANVLTF

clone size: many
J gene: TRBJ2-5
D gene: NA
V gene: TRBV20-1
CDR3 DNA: TGCAGTGCTCGGGGGAGGATGGTAGAGACCCAGTACTTC
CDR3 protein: CSARGRMVETQYF

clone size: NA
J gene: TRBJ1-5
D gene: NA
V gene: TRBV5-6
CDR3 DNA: TGTGCCAGCAGCTCCTATATAGACTCTCAGCCCCAGCATTTT
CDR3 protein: CASSSYIDSQPQHF

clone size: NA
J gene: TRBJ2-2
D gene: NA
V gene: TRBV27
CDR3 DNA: TGTGCCAGCAGTTCCTGGGACGGAGGATACACCGGGGAGCTGTTTTTT
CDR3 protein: CASSSWDGGYTGELFF

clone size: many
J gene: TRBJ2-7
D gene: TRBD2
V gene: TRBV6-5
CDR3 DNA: TGTGCCAGCAGTTCCCCGGGACTACAGGCATACGAGCAGTACTTC
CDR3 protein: CASSSPGLQAYEQYF

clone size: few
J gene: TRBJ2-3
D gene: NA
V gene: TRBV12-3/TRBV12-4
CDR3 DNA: TGTGCCAGCAGTTTATACAGTCCAGATACGCAGTATTTT
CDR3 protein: CASSLYSPDTQYF

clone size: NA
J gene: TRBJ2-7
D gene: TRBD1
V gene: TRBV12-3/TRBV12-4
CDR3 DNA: TGTGCCAGCAGTATCGGACAGGCGCAATACTCCTACGAGCAGTACTTC
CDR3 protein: CASSIGQAQYSYEQYF

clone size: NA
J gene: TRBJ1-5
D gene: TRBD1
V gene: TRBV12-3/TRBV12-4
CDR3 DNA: TGTGCCAGCAGTGCGCGACAGGGGAATCAGCCCCAGCATTTT
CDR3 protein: CASSARQGNQPQHF

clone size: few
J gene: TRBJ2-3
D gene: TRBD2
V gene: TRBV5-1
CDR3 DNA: TGCGCCAGCAGTTATTCCTTCGTCCTGACTAGCGGGGGGCGAGATACGCAGTATTTT
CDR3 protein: CASSYSFVLTSGGRDTQYF

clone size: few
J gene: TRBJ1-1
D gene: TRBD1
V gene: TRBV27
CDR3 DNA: TGTGCCAGCAGTTTATTGTCGCAAACAGGGGTTGCTGAAGCTTTCTTT
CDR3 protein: CASSLLSQTGVAEAFF

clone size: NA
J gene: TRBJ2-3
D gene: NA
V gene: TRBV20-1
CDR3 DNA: TGCAGTGCCAGCCCTCCTACAGGAGGCACAGATACGCAGTATTTT
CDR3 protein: CSASPPTGGTDTQYF

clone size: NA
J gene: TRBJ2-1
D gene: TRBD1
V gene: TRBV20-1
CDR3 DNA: TGCAGTGCTACAAGGGACAGGGGGGAAAGCTGGGCCGATGAGCAGTTCTTC
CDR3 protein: CSATRDRGESWADEQFF

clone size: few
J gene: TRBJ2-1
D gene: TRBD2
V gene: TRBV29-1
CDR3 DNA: TGCAGCCTTGGGGGGGGGGTCAATGAGCAGTTCTTC
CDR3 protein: CSLGGGVNEQFF

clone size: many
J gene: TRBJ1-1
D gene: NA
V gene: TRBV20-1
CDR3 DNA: TGCAGTGCGATAGAGTCCGATATGTCGGAAGGAGCTTTCTTT
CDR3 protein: CSAIESDMSEGAFF

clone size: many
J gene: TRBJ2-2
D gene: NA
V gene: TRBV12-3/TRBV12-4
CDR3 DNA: TGTGCCAGCAGTTTAAGTCGGTTCACGAACACCGGGGAGCTGTTTTTT
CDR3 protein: CASSLSRFTNTGELFF